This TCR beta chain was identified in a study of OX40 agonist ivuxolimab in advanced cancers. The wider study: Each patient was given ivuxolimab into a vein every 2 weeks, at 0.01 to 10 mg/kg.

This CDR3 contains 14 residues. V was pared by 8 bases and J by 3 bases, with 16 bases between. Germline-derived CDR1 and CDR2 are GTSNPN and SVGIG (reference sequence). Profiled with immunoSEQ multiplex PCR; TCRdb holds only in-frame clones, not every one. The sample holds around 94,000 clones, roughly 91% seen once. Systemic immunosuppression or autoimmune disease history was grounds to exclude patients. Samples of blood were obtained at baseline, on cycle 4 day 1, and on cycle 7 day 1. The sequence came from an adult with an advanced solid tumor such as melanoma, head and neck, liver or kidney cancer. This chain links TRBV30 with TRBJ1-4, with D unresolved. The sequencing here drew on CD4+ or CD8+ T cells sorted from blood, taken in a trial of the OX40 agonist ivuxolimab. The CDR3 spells CASHHGRSNEKLFF. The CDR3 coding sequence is TGTGCCAGCCATCATGGCAGATCTAATGAAAAACTGTTTTTT.